This T cell receptor beta chain stems from a study of blood T cell repertoires in COVID-19. Study-level background: COVID-19 samples collected from the United States, Italy and Spain covered acute and convalescent phases.

The CDR3 runs 15 residues. In germline, CDR1 is KGHDR, CDR2 SFDVKD. With V trimmed by 4 bases and J by 2 bases, 3 bases remained unmatched. Per the original methods: Amplification of reference gene primers provided the estimated nucleated cell counts. Clones were read by immunoSEQ multiplex PCR, and TCRdb kept only the in-frame ones, dropping some. V, J and clone size are those of that table, while D and trimming were read from the DNA. Of around 200,000 clones in the sample, 86% were seen once. Participants were aged about 18 to 89 years from 20 to 30 US areas. Exposed participants came across a COVID-19 case within 2 weeks before study entry.

This clonotype was obtained from a woman aged 25 to 39 who had been exposed to COVID-19. Sequencing used PBMCs or T cells enriched from blood (not recorded which). J is TRBJ1-5 and V is TRBV24-1, with 8 bases identical to TRBD1. CDR3 DNA: TGTGCCACCAGTGACCCGGGACAGGGCAATCAGCCCCAGCATTTT. Its protein product is CATSDPGQGNQPQHF.